This T cell receptor (beta chain) originates from a study of cytomegalovirus exposure and HLA in healthy donors. Study-wide findings and caveats: Both high specificity and high sensitivity reportedly marked the classifier's diagnosis of cytomegalovirus status. Researchers had no immune exposure information except CMV serostatus available.

This PCR relied on a set of 60 Vbeta primers and 13 Jbeta primers. Sequenced by immunoSEQ multiplex PCR; TCRdb stores in-frame clones only, minus some. Of about 190,000 clones in the sample, just under 75% are singletons; the top ten hold less than 4%. Details on this clone: The antigen is not known.

This CDR3 has 15 residues. Germline V CDR1 and CDR2: LGHNA, YNFKEQ. With V trimmed by 3 bases and J by 5 bases, 6 bases remained unmatched. Sequencing was performed on PBMCs. The chain uses TRBV4-2 and TRBJ1-1, with 10 bases aligning to TRBD1. This clonotype originated in a woman under 40 in good health and CMV-seropositive. CDR3 sequence reads: CASSHGDRGWTEAFF. DNA for the CDR3: TGTGCCAGCAGCCATGGGGACAGGGGATGGACTGAAGCTTTCTTT.